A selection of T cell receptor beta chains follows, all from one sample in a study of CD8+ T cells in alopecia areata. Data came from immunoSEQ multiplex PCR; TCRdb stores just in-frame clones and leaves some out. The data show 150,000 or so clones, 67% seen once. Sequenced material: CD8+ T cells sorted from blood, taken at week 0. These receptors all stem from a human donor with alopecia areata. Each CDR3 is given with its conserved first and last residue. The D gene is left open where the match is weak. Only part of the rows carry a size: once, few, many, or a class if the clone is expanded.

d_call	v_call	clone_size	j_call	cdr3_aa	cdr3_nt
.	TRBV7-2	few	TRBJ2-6	CASSFPRAPGANVLTF	TGTGCCAGCAGCTTCCCCAGGGCCCCTGGGGCCAACGTCCTGACTTTC
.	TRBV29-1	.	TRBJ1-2	CSAYAYTGHANYGYTF	TGCAGCGCCTACGCATACACAGGGCACGCTAACTATGGCTACACCTTC
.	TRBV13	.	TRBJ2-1	CASSPPWYNEQFF	TGTGCCAGCAGCCCGCCCTGGTACAATGAGCAGTTCTTC
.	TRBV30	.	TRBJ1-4	CAWTDVGGEKLFF	TGTGCCTGGACGGACGTGGGGGGTGAAAAACTGTTTTTT
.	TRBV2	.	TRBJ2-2	CASSPGSGELFF	TGTGCCAGCAGTCCGGGTTCCGGGGAGCTGTTTTTT
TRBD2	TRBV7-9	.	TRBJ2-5	CASSLFPSGANQETQYF	TGTGCCAGCAGCTTATTCCCTAGCGGGGCTAACCAAGAGACCCAGTACTTC
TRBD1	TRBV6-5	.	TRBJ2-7	CASSLGQGFYEQYF	TGTGCCAGCAGTCTAGGACAGGGCTTCTACGAGCAGTACTTC
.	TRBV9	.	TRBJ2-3	CASSGVTGTDTQYF	TGTGCCAGCAGCGGTGTGACAGGCACAGATACGCAGTATTTT
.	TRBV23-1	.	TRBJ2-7	CASSQCKGQHLGYEQYF	TGCGCCAGCAGCCAATGTAAGGGGCAGCACCTGGGCTACGAGCAGTACTTC
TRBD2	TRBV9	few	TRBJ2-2	CASSVASGGSAGELFF	TGTGCCAGCAGCGTAGCTAGCGGGGGATCGGCCGGGGAGCTGTTTTTT
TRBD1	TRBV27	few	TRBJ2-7	CASGTGNNYEQYF	TGTGCCAGCGGGACAGGGAACAACTACGAGCAGTACTTC
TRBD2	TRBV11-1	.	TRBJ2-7	CASSPTSVSSYEQYF	TGTGCCAGCAGCCCGACTAGCGTGAGCTCCTACGAGCAGTACTTC
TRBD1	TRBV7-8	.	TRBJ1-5	CASSTEDRGQFRNQPQHF	TGTGCCAGCAGCACAGAGGACAGGGGGCAGTTCCGTAATCAGCCCCAGCATTTT
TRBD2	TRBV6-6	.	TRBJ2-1	CASSYYSGGANNEQFF	TGTGCCAGCAGTTATTACAGCGGGGGGGCAAACAATGAGCAGTTCTTC
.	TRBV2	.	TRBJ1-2	CASRQRQRANYGYTF	TGTGCCAGCAGGCAAAGACAGAGAGCTAACTATGGCTACACCTTC
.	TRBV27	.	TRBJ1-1	CASSFTVAEAFF	TGTGCCAGCAGTTTCACGGTAGCTGAAGCTTTCTTT
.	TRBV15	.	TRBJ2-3	CATSRSVTDTQYF	TGTGCCACCAGCAGGAGCGTCACAGATACGCAGTATTTT
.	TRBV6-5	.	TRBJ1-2	CASSGLGYGYTF	TGTGCCAGCTCAGGTTTGGGCTATGGCTACACCTTC
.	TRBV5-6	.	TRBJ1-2	CASSFVIPYYGYTF	TGTGCCAGCAGCTTTGTCATACCATACTATGGCTACACCTTC
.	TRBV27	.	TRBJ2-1	CASSLVPGTDNEQFF	TGTGCCAGCAGTTTAGTGCCCGGGACTGACAATGAGCAGTTCTTC
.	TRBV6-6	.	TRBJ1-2	CASSYAGNYGYTF	TGTGCCAGCAGTTACGCCGGAAACTATGGCTACACCTTC
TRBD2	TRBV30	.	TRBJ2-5	CAWSEEAGGTQETQYF	TGTGCCTGGAGTGAGGAAGCGGGGGGCACGCAAGAGACCCAGTACTTC
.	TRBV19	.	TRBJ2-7	CASGGLGPYEQYF	TGTGCCAGTGGGGGACTGGGGCCCTACGAGCAGTACTTC
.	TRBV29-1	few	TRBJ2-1	CSVAWPEQFF	TGCAGCGTTGCCTGGCCTGAGCAGTTCTTC
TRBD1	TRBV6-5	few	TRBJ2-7	CASSTGEYYEQYF	TGTGCCAGCAGCACAGGGGAATACTACGAGCAGTACTTC
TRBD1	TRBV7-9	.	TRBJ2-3	CASSYAGTGTDTQYF	TGTGCCAGCAGCTACGCGGGGACAGGGACTGATACGCAGTATTTT
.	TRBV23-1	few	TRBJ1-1	CASSPVEGNTEAFF	TGCGCCAGCAGCCCCGTTGAGGGCAACACTGAAGCTTTCTTT
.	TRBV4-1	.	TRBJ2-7	CASRGRGEEQYF	TGCGCCAGCAGGGGCCGAGGGGAAGAGCAGTACTTC
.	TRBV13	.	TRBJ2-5	CASSPGRQTQYF	TGTGCCAGCAGCCCTGGAAGGCAGACCCAGTACTTC
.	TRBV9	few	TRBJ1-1	CASSVTEGTEAFF	TGTGCCAGCAGTGTGACGGAGGGCACTGAAGCTTTCTTT
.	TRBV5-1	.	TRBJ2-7	CASSLVETSYEQYF	TGCGCCAGCAGCTTGGTTGAGACCTCCTACGAGCAGTACTTC
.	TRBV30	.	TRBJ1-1	CAWRPRTRERTEAFF	TGTGCCTGGAGACCTAGGACCCGCGAAAGGACTGAAGCTTTCTTT
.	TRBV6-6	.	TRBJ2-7	CASSNPAEEQYF	TGTGCCAGCAGCAACCCGGCAGAAGAGCAGTACTTC
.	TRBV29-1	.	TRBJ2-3	CSVEDPWDTTDTQYF	TGCAGCGTTGAAGACCCCTGGGATACCACAGATACGCAGTATTTT
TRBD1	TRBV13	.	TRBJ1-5	CASSPRQGQPQHF	TGTGCCAGCAGCCCCCGACAGGGACAGCCCCAGCATTTT
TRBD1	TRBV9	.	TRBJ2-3	CASSPRTGGIADTQYF	TGTGCCAGCAGCCCGCGGACAGGGGGAATCGCAGATACGCAGTATTTT
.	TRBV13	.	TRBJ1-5	CASSQGSSNQPQHF	TGTGCCAGCAGCCAAGGAAGCAGCAATCAGCCCCAGCATTTT
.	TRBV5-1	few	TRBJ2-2	CASSLAGELFF	TGCGCCAGCAGCTTAGCCGGGGAGCTGTTTTTT
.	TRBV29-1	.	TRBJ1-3	CSADPGAGNTIYF	TGCAGCGCCGATCCGGGTGCTGGAAACACCATATATTTT
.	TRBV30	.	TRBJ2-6	CAWTADRPESGANVLTF	TGTGCCTGGACAGCCGACAGGCCGGAGAGTGGGGCCAACGTCCTGACTTTC
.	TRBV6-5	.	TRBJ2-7	CASKSGGGYSYEQYF	TGTGCCAGCAAGAGCGGAGGGGGCTACTCCTACGAGCAGTACTTC
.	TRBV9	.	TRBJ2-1	CASSVEGLSDEQFF	TGTGCCAGCAGCGTAGAAGGACTGTCTGATGAGCAGTTCTTC
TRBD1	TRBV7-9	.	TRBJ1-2	CASSLGLRTGGDGYTF	TGTGCCAGCAGCTTAGGTTTGCGGACAGGGGGCGATGGCTACACCTTC
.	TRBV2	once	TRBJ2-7	CASSYGAGAYEQYF	TGTGCCAGCAGTTACGGGGCAGGAGCCTACGAGCAGTACTTC
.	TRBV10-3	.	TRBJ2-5	CAISESGGGRPWAQYF	TGTGCCATCAGTGAGTCTGGCGGGGGCCGCCCGTGGGCCCAGTACTTC
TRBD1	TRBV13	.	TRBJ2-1	CASSRTGLGSDNEQFF	TGTGCCAGCAGCCGGACAGGGCTTGGCAGCGACAATGAGCAGTTCTTC
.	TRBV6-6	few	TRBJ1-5	CASSTWTGQPQHF	TGTGCCAGCAGTACTTGGACGGGTCAGCCCCAGCATTTT
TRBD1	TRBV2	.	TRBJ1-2	CASAPGQRLDGYTF	TGTGCCAGTGCTCCGGGACAGAGGCTTGATGGCTACACCTTC
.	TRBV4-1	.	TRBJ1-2	CASSQLPGLHHAMGGYTF	TGCGCCAGCAGCCAGCTACCGGGACTGCATCATGCCATGGGGGGCTACACCTTC
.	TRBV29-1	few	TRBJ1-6	CSVELEGYNSPLHF	TGCAGCGTTGAATTGGAAGGGTATAATTCACCCCTCCACTTT
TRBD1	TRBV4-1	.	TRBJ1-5	CASSQLPGGWGNQPQHF	TGCGCCAGCAGCCAACTCCCAGGGGGTTGGGGCAATCAGCCCCAGCATTTT
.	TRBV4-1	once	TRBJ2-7	CASSQEPRSYEQYF	TGCGCCAGCAGCCAAGAACCCAGGTCCTACGAGCAGTACTTC
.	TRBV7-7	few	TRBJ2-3	CASSLGLQDTQYF	TGTGCTAGCAGCTTAGGCCTTCAGGATACGCAGTATTTT
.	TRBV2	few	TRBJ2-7	CASSEVQGTRHEQYF	TGTGCCAGCAGTGAAGTACAGGGGACTCGCCACGAGCAGTACTTC
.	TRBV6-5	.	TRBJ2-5	CASSYGGETQYF	TGTGCCAGCAGTTATGGTGGAGAGACCCAGTACTTC
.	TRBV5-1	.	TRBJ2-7	CASSFGGYEQYF	TGCGCCAGCAGCTTCGGGGGCTACGAGCAGTACTTC
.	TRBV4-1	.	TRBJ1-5	CASSQGLGDNQPQHF	TGCGCCAGCAGCCAAGGTTTAGGGGACAATCAGCCCCAGCATTTT
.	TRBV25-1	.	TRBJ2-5	CASIGQGGTQYF	TGTGCCAGCATCGGCCAGGGTGGGACCCAGTACTTC
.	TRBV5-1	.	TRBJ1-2	CASSLAEITNYGYTF	TGCGCCAGCAGCTTGGCCGAAATAACTAACTATGGCTACACCTTC
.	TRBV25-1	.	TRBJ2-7	CASSEFIQGGEQYF	TGTGCCAGCAGTGAATTTATCCAGGGGGGCGAGCAGTACTTC